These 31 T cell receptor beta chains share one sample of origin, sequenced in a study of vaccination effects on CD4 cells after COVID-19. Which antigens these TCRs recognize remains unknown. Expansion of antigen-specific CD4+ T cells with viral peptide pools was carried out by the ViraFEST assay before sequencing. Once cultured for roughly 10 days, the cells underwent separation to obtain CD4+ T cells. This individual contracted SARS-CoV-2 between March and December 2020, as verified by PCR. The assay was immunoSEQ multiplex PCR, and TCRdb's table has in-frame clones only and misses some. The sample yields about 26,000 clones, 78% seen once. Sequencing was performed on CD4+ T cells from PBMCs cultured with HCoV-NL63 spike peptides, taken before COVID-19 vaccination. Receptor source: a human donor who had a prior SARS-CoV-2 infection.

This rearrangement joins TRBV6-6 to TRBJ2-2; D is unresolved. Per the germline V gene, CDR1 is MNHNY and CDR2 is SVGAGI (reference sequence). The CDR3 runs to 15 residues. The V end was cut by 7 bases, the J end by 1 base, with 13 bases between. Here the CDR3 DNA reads TGTGCCAGCACCAACACGGACCAGAACACCGGGGAGCTGTTTTTT. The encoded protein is CASTNTDQNTGELFF.

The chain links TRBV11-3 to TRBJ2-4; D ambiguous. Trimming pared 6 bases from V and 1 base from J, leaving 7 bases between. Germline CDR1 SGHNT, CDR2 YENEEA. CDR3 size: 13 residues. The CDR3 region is CASRGYAKNIQYF. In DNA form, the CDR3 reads TGTGCCAGCAGGGGTTATGCCAAAAACATTCAGTACTTC. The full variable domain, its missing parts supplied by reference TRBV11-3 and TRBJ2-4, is EAGVVQSPRYKIIEKKQPVAFWCNPISGHNTLYWYLQNLGQGPELLIRYENEEAVDDSQLPKDRFSAERLKGVDSTLKIQPAELGDSAVYLCASRGYAKNIQYFGAGTRLSVL.

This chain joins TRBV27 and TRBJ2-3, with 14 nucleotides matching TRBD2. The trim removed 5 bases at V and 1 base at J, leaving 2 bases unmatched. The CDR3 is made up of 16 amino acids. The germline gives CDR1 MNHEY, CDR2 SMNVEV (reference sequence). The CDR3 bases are TGTGCCAGCAGTCCGGGACTAGCGGGGGGCACAGATACGCAGTATTTT. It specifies CASSPGLAGGTDTQYF.

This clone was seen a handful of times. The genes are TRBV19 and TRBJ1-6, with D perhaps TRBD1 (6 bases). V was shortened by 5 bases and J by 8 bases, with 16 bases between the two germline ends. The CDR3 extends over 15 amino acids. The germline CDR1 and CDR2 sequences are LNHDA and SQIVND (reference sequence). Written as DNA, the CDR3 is TGTGCCAGTAGTCACTCAGAGTACAGGGATTCACCCCTCCACTTT. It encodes CASSHSEYRDSPLHF.

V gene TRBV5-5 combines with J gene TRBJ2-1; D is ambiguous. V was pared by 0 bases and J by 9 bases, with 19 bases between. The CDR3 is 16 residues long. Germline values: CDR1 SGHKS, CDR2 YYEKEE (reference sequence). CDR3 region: CASSLAGSYDSGEQFF. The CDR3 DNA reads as TGTGCCAGCAGCTTGGCCGGAAGTTATGATTCCGGTGAGCAGTTCTTC. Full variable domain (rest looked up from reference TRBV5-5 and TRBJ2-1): DAGVTQSPTHLIKTRGQQVTLRCSPISGHKSVSWYQQVLGQGPQFIFQYYEKEERGRGNFPDRFSARQFPNYSSELNVNALLLGDSALYLCASSLAGSYDSGEQFFGPGTRLTVL.

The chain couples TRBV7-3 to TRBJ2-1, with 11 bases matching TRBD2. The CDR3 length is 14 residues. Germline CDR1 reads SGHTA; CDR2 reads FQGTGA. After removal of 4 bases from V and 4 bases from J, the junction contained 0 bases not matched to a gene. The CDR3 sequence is CASSSSGGYNEQFF. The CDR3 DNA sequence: TGTGCCAGCAGCTCTAGCGGGGGGTACAATGAGCAGTTCTTC.

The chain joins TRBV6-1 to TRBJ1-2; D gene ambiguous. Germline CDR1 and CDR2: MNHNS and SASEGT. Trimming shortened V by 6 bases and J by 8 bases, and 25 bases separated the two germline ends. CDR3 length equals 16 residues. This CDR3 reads CASSELPLTVPTGYTF. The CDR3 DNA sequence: TGTGCCAGCAGCGAATTACCCCTGACGGTCCCTACGGGCTACACCTTC.

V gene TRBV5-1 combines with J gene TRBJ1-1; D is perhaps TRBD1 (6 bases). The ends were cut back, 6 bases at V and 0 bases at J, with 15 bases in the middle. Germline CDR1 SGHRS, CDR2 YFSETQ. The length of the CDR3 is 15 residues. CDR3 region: CASNVGGIMNTEAFF. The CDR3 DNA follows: TGCGCCAGCAATGTGGGGGGCATAATGAACACTGAAGCTTTCTTT. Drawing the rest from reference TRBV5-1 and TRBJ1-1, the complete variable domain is KAGVTQTPRYLIKTRGQQVTLSCSPISGHRSVSWYQQTPGQGLQFLFEYFSETQRNKGNFPGRFSGRQFSNSRSEMNVSTLELGDSALYLCASNVGGIMNTEAFFGQGTRLTVV.

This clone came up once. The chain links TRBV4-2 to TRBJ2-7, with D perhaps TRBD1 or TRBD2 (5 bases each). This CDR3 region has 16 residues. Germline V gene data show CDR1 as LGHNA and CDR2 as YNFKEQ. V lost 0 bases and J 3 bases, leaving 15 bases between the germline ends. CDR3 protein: CASSQDWGNSFYEQYF. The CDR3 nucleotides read TGTGCCAGCAGCCAAGATTGGGGGAACTCCTTCTACGAGCAGTACTTC.

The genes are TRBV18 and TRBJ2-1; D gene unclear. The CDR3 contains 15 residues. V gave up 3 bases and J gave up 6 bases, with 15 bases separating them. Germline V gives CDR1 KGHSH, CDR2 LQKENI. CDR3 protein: CASSPASKGRNEQFF. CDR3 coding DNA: TGTGCCAGCTCACCCGCTAGTAAGGGTCGCAATGAGCAGTTCTTC.

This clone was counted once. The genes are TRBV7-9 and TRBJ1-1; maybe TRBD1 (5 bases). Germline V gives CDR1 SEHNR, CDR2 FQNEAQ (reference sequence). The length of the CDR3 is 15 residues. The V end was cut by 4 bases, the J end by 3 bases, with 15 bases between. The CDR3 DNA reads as TGTGCCAGCAGCTCCGGAGGGGTGAGGGACACTGAAGCTTTCTTT. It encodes CASSSGGVRDTEAFF.

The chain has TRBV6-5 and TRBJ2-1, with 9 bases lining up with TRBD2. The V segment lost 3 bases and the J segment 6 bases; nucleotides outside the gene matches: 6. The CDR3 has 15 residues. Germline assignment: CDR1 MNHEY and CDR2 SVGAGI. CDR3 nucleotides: TGTGCCAGCAGTTATGGGCTAGCGGGGTCCAATGAGCAGTTCTTC. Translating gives CASSYGLAGSNEQFF.

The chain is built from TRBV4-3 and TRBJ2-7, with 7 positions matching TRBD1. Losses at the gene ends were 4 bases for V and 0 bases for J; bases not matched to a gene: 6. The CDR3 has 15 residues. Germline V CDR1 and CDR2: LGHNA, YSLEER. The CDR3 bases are TGCGCCAGCAGCCGCAGGACAGGATACTCCTACGAGCAGTACTTC. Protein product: CASSRRTGYSYEQYF.

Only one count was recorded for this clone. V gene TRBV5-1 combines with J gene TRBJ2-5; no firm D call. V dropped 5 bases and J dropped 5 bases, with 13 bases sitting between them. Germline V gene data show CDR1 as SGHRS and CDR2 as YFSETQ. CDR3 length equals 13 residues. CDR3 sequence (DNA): TGCGCCAGCAGGGAAGGGCTTCGGGAGACCCAGTACTTC. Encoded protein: CASREGLRETQYF.

This CDR3 reads CSAVRIYEQYF. In DNA, the CDR3 is TGCAGTGCTGTGCGGATCTACGAGCAGTACTTC. The chain links TRBV20-1 to TRBJ2-7; D gene ambiguous. V was pared by 5 bases and J by 3 bases, with 8 bases between. Germline V lookup: CDR1 DFQATT, CDR2 SNEGSKA (reference sequence). The CDR3 extends over 11 amino acids.

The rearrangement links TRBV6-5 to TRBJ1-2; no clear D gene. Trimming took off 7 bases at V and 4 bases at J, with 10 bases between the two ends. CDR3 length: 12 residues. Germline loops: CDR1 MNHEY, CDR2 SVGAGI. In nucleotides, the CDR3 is TGTGCCAGCAAGAACAGTTCCTATGGCTACACCTTC. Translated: CASKNSSYGYTF.

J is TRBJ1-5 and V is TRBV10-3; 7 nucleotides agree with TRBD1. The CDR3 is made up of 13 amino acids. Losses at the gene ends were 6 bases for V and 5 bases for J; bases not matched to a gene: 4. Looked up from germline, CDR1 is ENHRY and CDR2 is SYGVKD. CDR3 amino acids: CAISQDRDQPQHF. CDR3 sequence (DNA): TGTGCCATCAGCCAAGACAGGGATCAGCCCCAGCATTTT.

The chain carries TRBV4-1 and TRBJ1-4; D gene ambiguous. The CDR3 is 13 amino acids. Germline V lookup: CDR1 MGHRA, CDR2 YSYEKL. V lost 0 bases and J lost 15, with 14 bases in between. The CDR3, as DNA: TGCGCCAGCAGCCAAGATCTAGAAGCTCGCATGTTTTTT. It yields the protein CASSQDLEARMFF.

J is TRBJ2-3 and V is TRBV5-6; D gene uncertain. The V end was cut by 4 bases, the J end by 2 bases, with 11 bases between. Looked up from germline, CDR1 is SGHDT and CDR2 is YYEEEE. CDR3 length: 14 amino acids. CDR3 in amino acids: CASSPTVPTDTQYF. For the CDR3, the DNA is TGTGCCAGCAGCCCAACCGTTCCCACAGATACGCAGTATTTT.

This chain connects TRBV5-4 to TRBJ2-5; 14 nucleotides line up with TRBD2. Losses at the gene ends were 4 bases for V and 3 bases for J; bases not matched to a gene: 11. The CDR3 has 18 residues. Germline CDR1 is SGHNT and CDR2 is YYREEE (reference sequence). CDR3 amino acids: CASSAGTSGGPGEETQYF. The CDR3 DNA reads TGTGCCAGCAGCGCTGGGACTAGCGGGGGCCCGGGGGAAGAGACCCAGTACTTC.

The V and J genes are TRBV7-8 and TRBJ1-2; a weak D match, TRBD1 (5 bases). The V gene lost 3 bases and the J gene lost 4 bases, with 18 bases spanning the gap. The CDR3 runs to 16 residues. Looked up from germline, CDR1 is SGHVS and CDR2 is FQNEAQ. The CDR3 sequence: CASSLTPGGEAYGYTF. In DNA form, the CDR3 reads TGTGCCAGCAGCTTGACCCCTGGGGGGGAGGCCTATGGCTACACCTTC.

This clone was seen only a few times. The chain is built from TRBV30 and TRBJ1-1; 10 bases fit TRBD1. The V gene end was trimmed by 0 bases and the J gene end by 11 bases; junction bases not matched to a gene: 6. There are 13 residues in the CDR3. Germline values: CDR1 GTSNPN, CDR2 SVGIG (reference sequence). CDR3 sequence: CAWSVYRGQGAFF. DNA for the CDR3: TGTGCCTGGAGTGTTTATAGGGGACAGGGGGCTTTCTTT.

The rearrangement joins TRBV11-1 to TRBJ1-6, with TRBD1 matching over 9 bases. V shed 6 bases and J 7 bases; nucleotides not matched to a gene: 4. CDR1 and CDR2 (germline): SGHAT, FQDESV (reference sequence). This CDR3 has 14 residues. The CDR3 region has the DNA TGTGCCAGCAGACCGGGACAGGGCAATTCACCCCTCCACTTT. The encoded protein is CASRPGQGNSPLHF.

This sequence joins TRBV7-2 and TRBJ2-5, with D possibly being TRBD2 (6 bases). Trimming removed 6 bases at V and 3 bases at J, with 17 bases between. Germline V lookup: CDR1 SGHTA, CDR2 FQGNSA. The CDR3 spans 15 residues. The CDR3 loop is CASRGEAGRKETQYF. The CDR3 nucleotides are TGTGCCAGCAGGGGGGAGGCGGGACGAAAAGAGACCCAGTACTTC.

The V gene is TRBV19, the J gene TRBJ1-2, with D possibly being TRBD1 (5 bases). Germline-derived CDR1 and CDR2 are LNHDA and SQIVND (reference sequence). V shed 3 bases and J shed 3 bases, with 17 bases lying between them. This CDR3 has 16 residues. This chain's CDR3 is CASSIGAGRPYYGYTF. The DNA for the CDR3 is TGTGCCAGTAGTATTGGGGCAGGGCGGCCTTACTATGGCTACACCTTC.

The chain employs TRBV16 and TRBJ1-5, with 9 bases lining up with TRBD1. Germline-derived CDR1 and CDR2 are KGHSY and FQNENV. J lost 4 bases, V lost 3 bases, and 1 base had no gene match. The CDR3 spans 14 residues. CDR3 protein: CASSQDRGNQPQHF. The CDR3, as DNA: TGTGCCAGCAGCCAGGACAGGGGTAATCAGCCCCAGCATTTT. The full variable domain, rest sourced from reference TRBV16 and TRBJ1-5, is GEEVAQTPKHLVRGEGQKAKLYCAPIKGHSYVFWYQQVLKNEFKFLISFQNENVFDETGMPKERFSAKCLPNSPCSLEIQATKLEDSAVYFCASSQDRGNQPQHFGDGTRLSIL.

CDR3 in amino acids: CAWKGGGGYTF. The CDR3 bases are TGTGCCTGGAAGGGTGGCGGTGGCTACACCTTC. V and J are TRBV30 and TRBJ1-2; no reliable D call. In germline, CDR1 is GTSNPN, CDR2 SVGIG (reference sequence). The CDR3 spans 11 residues. The V end was cut by 4 bases, the J end by 7 bases, with 10 bases between.

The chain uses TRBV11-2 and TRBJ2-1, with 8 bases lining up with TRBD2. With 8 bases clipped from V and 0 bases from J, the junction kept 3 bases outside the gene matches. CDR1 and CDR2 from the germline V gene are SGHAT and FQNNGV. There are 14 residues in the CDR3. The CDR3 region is CASVAGYSYNEQFF. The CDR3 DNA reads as TGTGCCAGCGTAGCGGGATACTCCTACAATGAGCAGTTCTTC. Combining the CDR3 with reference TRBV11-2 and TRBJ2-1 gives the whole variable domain EAGVAQSPRYKIIEKRQSVAFWCNPISGHATLYWYQQILGQGPKLLIQFQNNGVVDDSQLPKDRFSAERLKGVDSTLKIQPAKLEDSAVYLCASVAGYSYNEQFFGPGTRLTVL.

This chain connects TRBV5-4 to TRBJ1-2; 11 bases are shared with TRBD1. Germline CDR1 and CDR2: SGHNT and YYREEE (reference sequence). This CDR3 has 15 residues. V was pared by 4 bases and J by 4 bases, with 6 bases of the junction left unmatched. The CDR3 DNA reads TGTGCCAGCAGCAGCGGGACAGGGGGAGGCTATGGCTACACCTTC. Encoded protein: CASSSGTGGGYGYTF.

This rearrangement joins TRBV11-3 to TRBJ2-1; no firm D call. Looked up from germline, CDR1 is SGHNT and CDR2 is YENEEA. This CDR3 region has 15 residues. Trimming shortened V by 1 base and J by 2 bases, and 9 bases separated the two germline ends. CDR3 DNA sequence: TGTGCCAGCAGCTTAGGTGGCGGCACCTACAATGAGCAGTTCTTC. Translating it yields CASSLGGGTYNEQFF.

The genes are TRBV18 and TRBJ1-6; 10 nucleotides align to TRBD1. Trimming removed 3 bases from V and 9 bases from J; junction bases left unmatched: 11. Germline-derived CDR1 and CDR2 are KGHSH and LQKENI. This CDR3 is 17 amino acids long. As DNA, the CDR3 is TGTGCCAGCTCACCGGCCGGGACAGGGGCTTGGGTTTCACCCCTCCACTTT. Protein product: CASSPAGTGAWVSPLHF. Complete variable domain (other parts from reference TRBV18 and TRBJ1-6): NAGVMQNPRHLVRRRGQEARLRCSPMKGHSHVYWYRQLPEEGLKFMVYLQKENIIDESGMPKERFSAEFPKEGPSILRIQQVVRGDSAAYFCASSPAGTGAWVSPLHFGNGTRLTVT.